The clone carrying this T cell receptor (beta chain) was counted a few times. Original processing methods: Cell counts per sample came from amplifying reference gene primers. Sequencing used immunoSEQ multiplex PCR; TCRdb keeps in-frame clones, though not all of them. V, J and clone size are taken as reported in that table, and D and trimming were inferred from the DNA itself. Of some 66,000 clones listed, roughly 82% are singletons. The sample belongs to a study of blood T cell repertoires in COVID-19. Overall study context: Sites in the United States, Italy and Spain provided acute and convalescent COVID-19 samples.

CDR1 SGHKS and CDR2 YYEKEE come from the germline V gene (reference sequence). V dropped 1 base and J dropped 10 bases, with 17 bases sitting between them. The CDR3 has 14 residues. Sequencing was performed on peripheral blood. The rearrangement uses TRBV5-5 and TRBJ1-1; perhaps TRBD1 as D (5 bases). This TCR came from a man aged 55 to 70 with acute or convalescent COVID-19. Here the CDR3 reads CASSLRNGGFGAFF. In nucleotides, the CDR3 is TGTGCCAGCAGCTTGAGGAACGGGGGGTTTGGAGCTTTCTTT.